The T cell receptor (beta chain) described here comes from a study of blood T cell repertoires in COVID-19 (dated by TCRdb to about 2020). Broadly, across the study: Samples from collaborators originated in the United States, Italy and Spain and spanned both the acute and convalescent phases of COVID-19. Deeply sampled blood TCRbeta repertoires from subjects exposed to, actively infected with, or recovered from COVID-19 were included in the dataset. The samples were drawn from the first 160 participants of the ongoing ImmuneRACE study and from 950 to 1,500 subjects provided by 6 global collaborators. Where available, HLA class I and class II types were taken from metadata supplied by the sample provider and were not determined by assay-based typing. The repertoires were made available in a free public database intended to serve as a resource for research on the immune response to SARS-CoV-2. The prospective study material was composed of cDNA or gDNA derived from T cells, B-cell-depleted T cells, or PBMCs. Sample metadata almost always included a de-identified subject ID, COVID-19 status, age in years and sex. What the work shows at the level of the full study, not this receptor alone: Clinical and demographic metadata were provided uncurated, with the amount varying by source and participant.

As to this clone: Its specific antigen is unknown. No base qualities exist here, and no much larger clone lies one base off it.

Whole blood was collected in K2EDTA tubes by collaborating institutions according to the institutions' own protocols. For TCRbeta analysis, collaborators shipped samples in one of three forms: frozen whole blood, isolated PBMCs, or DNA extracted from either of those sample types. TCRbeta CDR3 regions were amplified from genomic DNA using the immunoSEQ Assay, a bias-controlled multiplex PCR. Under the source paper's analysis protocol: Nucleated cell counts per sample were estimated from amplification of reference gene primers within the assay. To quantify the absolute abundance of each unique TCRbeta CDR3 rearrangement, sequence reads were collapsed and filtered. For each sample, productive Simpson clonality was calculated as the square root of Simpson's diversity index over productive rearrangements. In its TCRdb copy, this immuneACCESS table keeps in-frame sequences only and misses some clones. Where compared with another copy, unresolved V genes explain less than half of these, and the others have no known cause. That table is the source of V, J and clone size, and D and trimming were worked out from the DNA. The sample contains about half a million clones, around 85% of them found a single time. The ten top clones hold approximately 2.9% of the sample.

V loses 5 bases at its end and J loses 3 bases; junction bases beyond the gene matches: 6. CDR1 and CDR2 are read off the germline V gene (reference sequence) as SEHNR and FQNEAQ. From cysteine to phenylalanine, the CDR3 is 15 amino acids long. Only CDR3 DNA remains: 45 bases, in frame from the first base. The sequence was collected from a human donor in a cohort sampled during active COVID-19. Sequenced: peripheral blood. The sequence is built from TRBV7-9 and TRBJ2-2, with 7 central nucleotides matching TRBD2. The CDR3 corresponds to CASSIGRADTGELFF. The nucleotide sequence reads TGTGCCAGCAGCATAGGGAGGGCGGACACCGGGGAGCTGTTTTTT.